This paragraph covers one TCR beta chain sequence. Its antigen is currently unknown. This sample was included in a study of T cell responses to AZD1222 COVID-19 vaccine. Looking at the study overall: Investigators merged groups given second doses at roughly 4 or roughly 12 weeks. Findings and limits, study-wide: It should be noted that donors were predominantly white British and more often female, and clonal diversity was possibly underestimated.

The CDR3 consists of 16 residues. Germline assignment: CDR1 SQVTM and CDR2 ANQGSEA. The trim removed 0 bases at V and 3 bases at J, leaving 5 bases unmatched. Assay used: immunoSEQ multiplex PCR; TCRdb lists only in-frame clones, some missing. The sample has nearly 110,000 clones, about 90% seen once. The rearrangement uses TRBV29-1 and TRBJ2-2; 9 bases are shared with TRBD2. This receptor was taken from an adult in good health. Source: peripheral blood, taken on day 0 of AZD1222 vaccination. The chain's CDR3 is CSVEERAGGDTGELFF. The CDR3 nucleotides read TGCAGCGTTGAAGAGAGAGCGGGAGGAGACACCGGGGAGCTGTTTTTT.